The 19 T cell receptor beta chains in this list originate from one sample, sequenced in a study of OX40 agonist ivuxolimab in advanced cancers. Method: immunoSEQ multiplex PCR; TCRdb's copy keeps in-frame clones and lacks some. The sample carries some 40,000 clones, 65% to 80% recorded once. This specimen consisted of CD4+ or CD8+ T cells sorted from blood, obtained in a trial of the OX40 agonist ivuxolimab. Receptors were obtained from an adult with an advanced solid tumor such as melanoma, head and neck, liver or kidney cancer.

The rearrangement uses TRBV10-3 and TRBJ2-7; TRBD2 matches at 15 bases. The CDR3 length is 15 residues. CDR1 and CDR2 from the germline V gene are ENHRY and SYGVKD. The trim removed 6 bases at V and 4 bases at J, leaving 4 bases unmatched. CDR3 sequence reads: CAIREGLAGGYEQYF. CDR3 bases: TGTGCCATCAGGGAGGGACTAGCGGGAGGATACGAGCAGTACTTC.

The chain joins TRBV19 to TRBJ2-3; 8 bases agree with TRBD2. CDR3 length equals 16 residues. Trimming took 5 bases from V and 3 from J; bases not matched to a gene: 10. The germline V gene has CDR1 LNHDA and CDR2 SQIVND (reference sequence). The CDR3 coding sequence is TGTGCCAGTAGTCGGGGGGGATTGGGAGTTACAGATACGCAGTATTTT. It translates to CASSRGGLGVTDTQYF.

V is TRBV7-9 and J is TRBJ1-4; D unresolved. The CDR3 covers 14 residues. V gave up 0 bases and J gave up 5 bases, with 7 bases separating them. Germline V gives CDR1 SEHNR, CDR2 FQNEAQ (reference sequence). The CDR3 region is CASSLALRNEKLFF. Written as DNA, the CDR3 is TGTGCCAGCAGCTTAGCGCTCAGAAATGAAAAACTGTTTTTT.

This chain connects TRBV18 to TRBJ2-1, with 7 positions matching TRBD2. Losses at the gene ends were 6 bases for V and 5 bases for J; bases not matched to a gene: 10. CDR3 length: 15 amino acids. Germline values: CDR1 KGHSH, CDR2 LQKENI. For the CDR3, the DNA is TGTGCCAGCTCCCCCCCCGGGAGGATCGACAATGAGCAGTTCTTC. This codes for CASSPPGRIDNEQFF.

By share, this clone counts as medium-sized. This chain connects TRBV19 to TRBJ2-7; weak D call: TRBD2 (6 bases). Germline V gene lookup returns CDR1 LNHDA and CDR2 SQIVND (reference sequence). V gave up 6 bases and J gave up 3 bases, with 12 bases separating them. The CDR3 loop spans 13 amino acids. This CDR3 is CASRGGLSYEQYF. The CDR3 DNA is TGTGCCAGTAGAGGAGGGCTAAGCTACGAGCAGTACTTC. The full variable domain, with the rest looked up from reference TRBV19 and TRBJ2-7, is DGGITQSPKYLFRKEGQNVTLSCEQNLNHDAMYWYRQDPGQGLRLIYYSQIVNDFQKGDIAEGYSVSREKKESFPLTVTSAQKNPTAFYLCASRGGLSYEQYFGPGTRLTVT.

The chain carries TRBV29-1 and TRBJ2-2, with TRBD1 matching 9 bases. Germline trimming cut 7 bases from V and 7 bases from J; bases unmatched to any gene: 4. The germline CDR1 and CDR2 sequences are SQVTM and ANQGSEA. The CDR3 covers 12 residues. The CDR3 here is CSGGQGNGELFF. CDR3 in DNA: TGCAGCGGCGGACAGGGGAACGGGGAGCTGTTTTTT.

The chain is built from TRBV7-9 and TRBJ1-5, with a possible D match to TRBD1 (6 bases). V was trimmed by 5 bases and J by 3 bases, leaving 20 bases between them. The length of the CDR3 is 17 residues. Germline CDR1 reads SEHNR; CDR2 reads FQNEAQ (reference sequence). CDR3 coding DNA: TGTGCCAGCAGCGCAGGTACCGGGACATACAACAATCAGCCCCAGCATTTT. Protein product: CASSAGTGTYNNQPQHF.

V and J are TRBV6-6 and TRBJ2-6; D call uncertain. Germline lookup yields CDR1 MNHNY and CDR2 SVGAGI (reference sequence). V was clipped by 7 bases and J by 1 base, with 8 bases between them. The length of the CDR3 is 14 residues. CDR3 amino acids: CASKKGSGANVLTF. CDR3 nucleotides: TGTGCCAGCAAAAAAGGGTCTGGGGCCAACGTCCTGACTTTC.

This clone was seen only once. DNA for the CDR3: TGTGCCAGCAGCTTGGGACAGGGGCCCCATCAGCCCCAGCATTTT. Its protein product is CASSLGQGPHQPQHF. The chain is built from TRBV7-6 and TRBJ1-5; 10 nucleotides align to TRBD1. The CDR3 sequence is 15 residues long. Losses at the gene ends were 3 bases for V and 5 bases for J; bases not matched to a gene: 4. CDR1 and CDR2 (germline): SGHVS, FNYEAQ.

This chain connects TRBV7-9 to TRBJ2-1, with 11 positions matching TRBD2. The CDR3 contains 15 residues. V lost 4 bases, J lost 7 bases, and 6 bases stayed unmatched. The germline V gene encodes CDR1 SEHNR and CDR2 FQNEAQ (reference sequence). The CDR3 reads CASSSPGLAVNEQFF. The CDR3 nucleotides are TGTGCCAGCAGCTCTCCGGGACTAGCGGTAAATGAGCAGTTCTTC.

The chain employs TRBV7-9 and TRBJ2-3; 7 bases align to TRBD2. Germline V gene lookup returns CDR1 SEHNR and CDR2 FQNEAQ (reference sequence). There are 15 residues in the CDR3. The junction had 7 bases not matched to a gene; V was cut back by 6 bases and J by 1 base. Written as DNA, the CDR3 is TGTGCCAGCAGAAAAGCGGGGTTCGGCACAGATACGCAGTATTTT. Translation gives CASRKAGFGTDTQYF.

The J gene is TRBJ2-6, the V gene TRBV2; 8 nucleotides match TRBD1. The ends lost 9 bases at V and 1 base at J; junction bases unmatched: 5. CDR3 length equals 15 residues. CDR1 SNHLY and CDR2 FYNNEI come from the germline V gene. In nucleotides, the CDR3 is TGTGCCAGGCAGGGGGCAGGTTCTGGGGCCAACGTCCTGACTTTC. Protein product: CARQGAGSGANVLTF.

This clone came up a few times. This sequence joins TRBV6-1 and TRBJ1-5; D is perhaps TRBD1 (5 bases). CDR3 size: 14 residues. The germline V gene encodes CDR1 MNHNS and CDR2 SASEGT. V shed 6 bases and J shed 5 bases, with 14 bases lying between them. In DNA form, the CDR3 reads TGTGCCAGCAGACAGGCCCTAACTGATCAGCCCCAGCATTTT. It yields the protein CASRQALTDQPQHF.

This chain links TRBV7-8 with TRBJ1-5; 12 bases fit TRBD1. Per germline, CDR1 SGHVS and CDR2 FQNEAQ. Unmatched junction bases numbered 10, after V lost 2 bases and J lost 5 bases. The CDR3 covers 18 residues. The CDR3, as DNA: TGTGCCAGCAGCTTACACGGGACAGGGGGCGTTCGGGATCAGCCCCAGCATTTT. It specifies CASSLHGTGGVRDQPQHF.

The chain links TRBV5-4 to TRBJ2-2, with D maybe TRBD1 (6 bases). The CDR3 sequence is 16 residues long. V lost 4 bases and J lost 4, with 17 bases in between. The germline V gene encodes CDR1 SGHNT and CDR2 YYREEE (reference sequence). The CDR3 bases are TGTGCCAGCAGCCCCGGGACATCGTTCCCCACCGGGGAGCTGTTTTTT. Its translation is CASSPGTSFPTGELFF.

The V gene is TRBV10-2, the J gene TRBJ2-2; 8 bases align to TRBD1. After removal of 7 bases from V and 1 base from J, the junction contained 5 bases not matched to a gene. Germline V gene data show CDR1 as WSHSY and CDR2 as SAAADI. There are 15 residues in the CDR3. The CDR3 region is CASISTGVNTGELFF. CDR3 in DNA: TGCGCCAGCATCTCGACAGGGGTGAACACCGGGGAGCTGTTTTTT.

The chain joins TRBV6-6 to TRBJ2-7; D is possibly TRBD1 (6 bases). The CDR3 is 13 residues long. With 2 bases removed from V and 5 bases from J, the gap between germline ends came to 10 bases. The germline V gene encodes CDR1 MNHNY and CDR2 SVGAGI (reference sequence). CDR3 DNA sequence: TGTGCCAGCAGTTACGCAGGGGCCCACGAGCAGTACTTC. Translated, it gives CASSYAGAHEQYF.

The chain couples TRBV9 to TRBJ1-3; D possibly corresponds to TRBD1 (6 bases). V lost 6 bases and J lost 0, with 16 bases in between. This CDR3 comprises 16 residues. Germline V gene lookup returns CDR1 SGDLS and CDR2 YYNGEE. The CDR3 sequence is CASILVGGSSGNTIYF. In DNA, the CDR3 is TGTGCCAGCATCCTAGTCGGGGGCAGCTCTGGAAACACCATATATTTT.

This chain joins TRBV28 and TRBJ1-3; 7 bases are a match to TRBD1. The CDR3 is 13 amino acids. CDR1 is MDHEN and CDR2 is SYDVKM in the germline V gene. V trimming: 8 bases; J trimming: 2 bases; junction bases outside the gene matches: 3. CDR3 sequence reads: CASETGPGNTIYF. In DNA, the CDR3 is TGTGCCAGCGAGACAGGGCCTGGAAACACCATATATTTT.